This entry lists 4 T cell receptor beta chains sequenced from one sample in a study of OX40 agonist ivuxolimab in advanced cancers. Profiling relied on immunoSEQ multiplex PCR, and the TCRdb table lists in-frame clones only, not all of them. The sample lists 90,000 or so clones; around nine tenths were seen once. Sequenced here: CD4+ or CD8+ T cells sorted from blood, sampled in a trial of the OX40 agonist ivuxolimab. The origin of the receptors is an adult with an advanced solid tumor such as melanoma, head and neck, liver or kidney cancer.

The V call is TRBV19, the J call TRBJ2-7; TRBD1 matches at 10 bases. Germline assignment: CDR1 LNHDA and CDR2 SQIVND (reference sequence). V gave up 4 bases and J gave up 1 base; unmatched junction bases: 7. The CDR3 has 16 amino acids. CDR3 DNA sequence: TGTGCCAGTAGTACCGGACAGGGGGGGGTTTCCTACGAGCAGTACTTC. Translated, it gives CASSTGQGGVSYEQYF.

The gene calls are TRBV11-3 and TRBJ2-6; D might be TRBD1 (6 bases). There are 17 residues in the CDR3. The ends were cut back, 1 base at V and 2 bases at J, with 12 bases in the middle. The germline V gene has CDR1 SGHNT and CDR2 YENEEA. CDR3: CASSLGRGKTGANVLTF. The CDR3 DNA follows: TGTGCCAGCAGCTTAGGCAGGGGTAAAACTGGGGCCAACGTCCTGACTTTC.

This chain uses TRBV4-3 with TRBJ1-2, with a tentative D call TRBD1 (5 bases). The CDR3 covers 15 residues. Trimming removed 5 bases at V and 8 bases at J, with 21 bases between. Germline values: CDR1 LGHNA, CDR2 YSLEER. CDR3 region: CASSYWGTAETGYTF. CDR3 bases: TGCGCCAGCAGCTACTGGGGGACCGCAGAAACCGGCTACACCTTC.

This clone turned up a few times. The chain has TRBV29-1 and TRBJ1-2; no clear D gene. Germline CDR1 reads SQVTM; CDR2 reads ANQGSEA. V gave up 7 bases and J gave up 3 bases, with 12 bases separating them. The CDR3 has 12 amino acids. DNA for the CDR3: TGCAGCGGGGAGATCTCAGACTATGGCTACACCTTC. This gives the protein CSGEISDYGYTF.